The source of this TCR beta chain is a study of blood T cell repertoires in COVID-19. Overall study context: PBMCs, B-cell-depleted T cells, or T cells were the source of the cDNA or gDNA that made up the material.

It was during active infection that Seattle patients were enrolled and then longitudinally followed. Here immunoSEQ multiplex PCR was the method, and the copy in TCRdb shows in-frame clones only, minus some. Of 150,000 to 180,000 clones in the sample, approximately 86% were seen once. From germline, CDR1 is LNHDA and CDR2 SQIVND (reference sequence). The CDR3 totals 15 residues. V trimming: 0 bases; J trimming: 8 bases; junction bases outside the gene matches: 1. The source material was peripheral blood. The rearrangement links TRBV19 to TRBJ1-6; TRBD1 agrees at 10 bases. The TCR was taken from a man between 60 and 75 years old with COVID-19, enrolled during active disease. In nucleotides, the CDR3 is TGTGCCAGTAGTATAGAGACAGGGGGCGATTCACCCCTCCACTTT. Translation gives CASSIETGGDSPLHF.